One sample yielded the 13 T cell receptor beta chains listed below, sequenced in a study of human T cells and chemical hapten exposure. TCRdb fed the RACE reads into MiXCR, producing one record per CDR3 protein. Among 150,000 to 200,000 distinct CDR3 sequences listed, under 25% were seen once. Time point: patch test 1, 2 weeks after DPC sensitization. The treatment is: therapeutic diphenylcyclopropenone sensitization with weekly scalp DPC. The material sequenced was whole blood, taken in connection with sensitization to the hapten diphenylcyclopropenone (DPC). The receptors stem from a woman aged 50 to 60 with alopecia areata. Some clones in this sample may be carry-over from other donors' samples.

This clonotype has only a few counts. The V call is TRBV4-1, the J call TRBJ1-4, with D perhaps TRBD1 (5 bases). Per germline, CDR1 MGHRA and CDR2 YSYEKL. The length of the CDR3 is 16 residues. V lost 4 bases, J lost 3 bases, and 15 bases lay in between. The CDR3, as DNA: TGCGCCAGCAGCCCGACAGCTATTGTGGCTAATGAAAAACTGTTTTTT. Protein sequence: CASSPTAIVANEKLFF.

This clonotype occurred a few times. The rearrangement joins TRBV29-1 to TRBJ2-1, with D possibly being TRBD1 (7 bases). The V gene lost 4 bases and the J gene lost 9 bases, with 22 bases spanning the gap. Per the germline V gene, CDR1 is SQVTM and CDR2 is ANQGSEA. The CDR3 consists of 15 residues. The CDR3 protein is CSVAQLRGDVGEQFF. In nucleotides, the CDR3 is TGCAGCGTTGCGCAACTCAGGGGGGACGTAGGTGAGCAGTTCTTC.

The J gene is TRBJ1-1, the V gene TRBV5-1; D is possibly TRBD1 (6 bases). Trimming stripped 4 bases from V and 4 bases from J, with 14 bases between. Germline V gene data show CDR1 as SGHRS and CDR2 as YFSETQ. The CDR3 loop spans 14 amino acids. CDR3 bases: TGCGCCAGCAGCAGCCTACAGGGTGGCACTGAAGCTTTCTTT. Encoded protein: CASSSLQGGTEAFF.

This clonotype was detected a few times. V usage is TRBV15 and J usage is TRBJ2-1; no clear D. The CDR3 spans 13 residues. V lost 1 base to trimming and J lost 1 base, with 2 bases between them. CDR1 and CDR2 (germline): LNHNV, YYDKDF (reference sequence). The CDR3 DNA is TGTGCCACCAGCAGAGGATCCTACAATGAGCAGTTCTTC. Protein product: CATSRGSYNEQFF.

The J gene is TRBJ2-6, the V gene TRBV5-1; tentatively, D is TRBD1 (7 bases). The CDR3 is 18 residues long. Trimming removed 2 bases at V and 0 bases at J, with 15 bases between. Germline V lookup: CDR1 SGHRS, CDR2 YFSETQ. This chain's CDR3 is CASSLRRGRSSGANVLTF. In DNA form, the CDR3 reads TGCGCCAGCAGCTTAAGGAGGGGGCGAAGCTCTGGGGCCAACGTCCTGACTTTC.

This sequence joins TRBV7-2 and TRBJ1-3, with D tentatively TRBD1 (5 bases). In germline, CDR1 is SGHTA, CDR2 FQGNSA. V gave up 0 bases and J gave up 2 bases, with 8 bases separating them. The CDR3 has 15 residues. DNA of the CDR3: TGTGCCAGCAGCTTAGCGCAGGGTGCTGGAAACACCATATATTTT. Translation: CASSLAQGAGNTIYF.

The chain has TRBV7-2 and TRBJ2-1, with D tentatively TRBD1 (6 bases). Germline V lookup: CDR1 SGHTA, CDR2 FQGNSA. The CDR3 is 15 residues long. V lost 1 base to trimming and J lost 5 bases, with 12 bases between them. This CDR3 is CASSLDRALNNEQFF. DNA for the CDR3: TGTGCCAGCAGCTTAGACAGGGCACTTAACAATGAGCAGTTCTTC.

The chain links TRBV3-1 to TRBJ1-2; the D is unclear. CDR1 LGHDT and CDR2 YNNKEL come from the germline V gene (reference sequence). This CDR3 is built from 15 residues. The V end was cut by 0 bases, the J end by 2 bases, with 10 bases between. CDR3 DNA: TGTGCCAGCAGCCAAGAATCCAGGTCGAACTATGGCTACACCTTC. As protein: CASSQESRSNYGYTF.

The chain has TRBV6-6 and TRBJ2-4, with a weak D call TRBD1 (6 bases). The CDR3 sequence is 13 residues long. The V end was cut by 7 bases, the J end by 1 base, with 8 bases between. Germline CDR1 reads MNHNY; CDR2 reads SVGAGI (reference sequence). In DNA, the CDR3 is TGTGCCAGCATAGGGGGTGCCAAAAACATTCAGTACTTC. This gives the protein CASIGGAKNIQYF.

The chain uses TRBV5-5 and TRBJ2-1; tentatively, D is TRBD2 (6 bases). Per germline, CDR1 SGHKS and CDR2 YYEKEE (reference sequence). The V gene lost 2 bases and the J gene lost 6 bases, with 15 bases spanning the gap. The CDR3 extends over 15 amino acids. CDR3 nucleotide sequence: TGTGCCAGCAGCTTATTGGCTAGCGTACCCAATGAGCAGTTCTTC. This gives the protein CASSLLASVPNEQFF.

The chain employs TRBV25-1 and TRBJ1-6; 9 bases agree with TRBD1. With 5 bases clipped from V and 5 bases from J, the junction kept 1 base outside the gene matches. From germline, CDR1 is MGHDK and CDR2 SYGVNS. This CDR3 has 14 amino acids. The CDR3 loop is CASSWDRDNSPLHF. In nucleotides, the CDR3 is TGTGCCAGCAGTTGGGACAGGGATAATTCACCCCTCCACTTT.

The V and J genes are TRBV11-2 and TRBJ2-1; TRBD1 matches at 7 bases. There are 16 residues in the CDR3. The J segment lost 0 bases and the V segment lost 4 bases, leaving 6 bases of the junction unmatched. CDR1 is SGHAT and CDR2 is FQNNGV in the germline V gene. The CDR3 DNA is TGTGCCAGCAGCTCCAGGGGGTTAGGCTCCTACAATGAGCAGTTCTTC. The encoded protein is CASSSRGLGSYNEQFF.

This clonotype was detected only a few times. The chain couples TRBV19 to TRBJ2-7; D may match TRBD1 or TRBD2 (5 bases each). Per the germline V gene, CDR1 is LNHDA and CDR2 is SQIVND (reference sequence). The CDR3 is 13 residues long. Between the trimmed V and J ends, which lost 5 bases and 1 base, there was a span of 9 bases. DNA of the CDR3: TGTGCCAGTAGTTTGGGACGGTCCTACGAGCAGTACTTC. Protein: CASSLGRSYEQYF.